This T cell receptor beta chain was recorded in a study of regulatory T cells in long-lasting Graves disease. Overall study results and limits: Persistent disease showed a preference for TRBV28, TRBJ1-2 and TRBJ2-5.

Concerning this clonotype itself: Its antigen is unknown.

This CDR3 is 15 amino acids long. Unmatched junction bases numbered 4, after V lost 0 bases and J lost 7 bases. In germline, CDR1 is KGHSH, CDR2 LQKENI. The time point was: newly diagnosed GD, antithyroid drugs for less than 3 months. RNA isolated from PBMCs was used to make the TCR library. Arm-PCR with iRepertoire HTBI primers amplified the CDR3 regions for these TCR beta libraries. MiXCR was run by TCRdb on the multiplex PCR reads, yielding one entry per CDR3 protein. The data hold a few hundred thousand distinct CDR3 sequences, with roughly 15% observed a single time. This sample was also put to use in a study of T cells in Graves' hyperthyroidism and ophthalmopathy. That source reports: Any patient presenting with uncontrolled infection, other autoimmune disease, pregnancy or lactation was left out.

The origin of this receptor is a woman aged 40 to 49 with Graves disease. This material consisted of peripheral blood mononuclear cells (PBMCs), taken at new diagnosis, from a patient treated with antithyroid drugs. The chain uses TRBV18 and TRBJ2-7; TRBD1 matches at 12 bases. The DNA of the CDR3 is TGTGCCAGCTCACCACCCGGGACAGGGGGCAAAGAGCAGTACTTC. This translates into CASSPPGTGGKEQYF.